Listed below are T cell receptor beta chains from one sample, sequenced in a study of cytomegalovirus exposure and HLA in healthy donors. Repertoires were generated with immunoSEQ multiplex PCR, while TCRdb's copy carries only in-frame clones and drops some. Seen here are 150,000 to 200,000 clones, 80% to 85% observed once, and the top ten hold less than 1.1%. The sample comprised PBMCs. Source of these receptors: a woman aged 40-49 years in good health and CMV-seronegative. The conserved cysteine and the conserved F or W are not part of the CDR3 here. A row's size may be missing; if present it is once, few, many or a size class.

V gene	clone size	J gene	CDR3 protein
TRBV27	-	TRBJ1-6	ASSLAVYNSPLH
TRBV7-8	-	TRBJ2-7	ASNRQPGQGVYEQY
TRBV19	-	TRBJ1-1	ASSAGHPNTEAF
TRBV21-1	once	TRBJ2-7	ASSKALGGSSYEQY
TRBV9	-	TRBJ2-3	ASSVGQGGFSSTDTQY
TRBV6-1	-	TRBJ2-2	ASSNRGTGELF
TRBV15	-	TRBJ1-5	ATSRDGQGNQPQH
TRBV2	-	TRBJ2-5	ASSSGLAATNQETQY
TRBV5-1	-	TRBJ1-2	ASSLYSGDGYT
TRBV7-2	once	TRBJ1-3	ASSLGHSYSGNTIY
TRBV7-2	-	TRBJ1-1	ASSLDGTGETEAF
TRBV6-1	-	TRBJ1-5	ASSVPLSGFFGPQH
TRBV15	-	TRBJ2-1	ATSRGQSYNEQF
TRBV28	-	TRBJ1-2	ASREDRPTNYGYT
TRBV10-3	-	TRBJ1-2	AISEQGRYGYT
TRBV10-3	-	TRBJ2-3	AISEFPDRPSTDTQY
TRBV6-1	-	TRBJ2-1	ASSADLGYPYNEQF
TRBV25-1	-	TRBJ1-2	ASSELRGYT
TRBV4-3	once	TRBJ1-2	ASSKGQGPRGYT
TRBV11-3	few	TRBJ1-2	ASSTRRGVSGYT
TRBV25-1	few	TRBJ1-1	ASSGPYNTEAF
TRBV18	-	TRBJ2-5	ASSPTGQGGETQY
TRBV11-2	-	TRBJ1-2	ASSFRHHGYT
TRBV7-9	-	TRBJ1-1	ASSLGGLGEGEAF
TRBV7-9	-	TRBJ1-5	ASSPGGQFQH
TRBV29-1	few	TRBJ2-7	SVDGGTGFEQY
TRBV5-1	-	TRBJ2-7	ASSLETGGGEQY
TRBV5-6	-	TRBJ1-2	ASSLAGGVYGYT
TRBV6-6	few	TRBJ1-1	ASRPRTGNTEAF
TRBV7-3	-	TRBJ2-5	ASSPGLAKETQY
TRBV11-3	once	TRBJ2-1	ASSREGLAGAFAQF
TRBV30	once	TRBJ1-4	AWTRGQGVATNEKLF
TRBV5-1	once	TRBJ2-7	ASSRRGGDSTYEQY
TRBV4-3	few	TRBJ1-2	ASSQDPGTVNYGYT
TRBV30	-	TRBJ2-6	ARTGAGANVLT
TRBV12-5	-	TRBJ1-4	ASGLRRGTNEKLF
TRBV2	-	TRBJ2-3	ASSERRVRSDTQY
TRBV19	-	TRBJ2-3	ASSLAGRNTQY
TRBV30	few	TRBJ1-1	AWSRFERLLNTEAF
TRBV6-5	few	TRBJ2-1	ASSYSLGYEQF
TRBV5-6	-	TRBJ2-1	ASSLAGGGEGF
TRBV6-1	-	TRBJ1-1	ASSGHPARSTEAF
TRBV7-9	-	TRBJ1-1	ASTSQQGTEAF
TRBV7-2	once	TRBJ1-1	ASSFGGGGTTEAF
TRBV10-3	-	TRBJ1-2	AISIDSTGVASYGYT
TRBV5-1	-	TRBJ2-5	ARDREETQY
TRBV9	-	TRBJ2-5	ASSVDPNQETQY
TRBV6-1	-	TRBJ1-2	ASSSGVYGYT
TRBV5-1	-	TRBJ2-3	ASSLELGQGVDTQY
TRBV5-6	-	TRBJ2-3	ASSSTGIDTQY
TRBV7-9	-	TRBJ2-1	ASTPRPASGRGNEQF
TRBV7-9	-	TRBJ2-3	ASSLVGGSPDTQY
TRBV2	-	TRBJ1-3	ASSSTGGSFSMANTIY